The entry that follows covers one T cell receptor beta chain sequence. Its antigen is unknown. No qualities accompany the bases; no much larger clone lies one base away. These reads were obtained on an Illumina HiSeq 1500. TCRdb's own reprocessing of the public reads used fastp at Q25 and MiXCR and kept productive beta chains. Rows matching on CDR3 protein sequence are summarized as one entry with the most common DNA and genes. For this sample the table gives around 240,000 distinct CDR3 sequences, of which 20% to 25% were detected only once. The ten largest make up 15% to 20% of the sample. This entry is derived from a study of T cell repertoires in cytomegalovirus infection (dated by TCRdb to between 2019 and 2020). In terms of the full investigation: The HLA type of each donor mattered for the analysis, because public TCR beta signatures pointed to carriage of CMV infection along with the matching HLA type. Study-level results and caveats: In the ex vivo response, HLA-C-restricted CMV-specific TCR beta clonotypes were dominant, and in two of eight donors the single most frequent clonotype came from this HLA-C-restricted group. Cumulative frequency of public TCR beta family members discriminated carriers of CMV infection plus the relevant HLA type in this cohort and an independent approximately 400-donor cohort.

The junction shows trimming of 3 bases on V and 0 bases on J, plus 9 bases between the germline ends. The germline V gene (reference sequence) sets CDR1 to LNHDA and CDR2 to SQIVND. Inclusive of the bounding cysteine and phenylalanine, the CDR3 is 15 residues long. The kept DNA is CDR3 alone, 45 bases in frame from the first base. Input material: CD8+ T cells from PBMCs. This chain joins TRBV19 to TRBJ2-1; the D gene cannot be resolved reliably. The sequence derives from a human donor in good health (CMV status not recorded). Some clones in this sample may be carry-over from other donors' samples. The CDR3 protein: CASSMGASSYNEQFF. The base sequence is TGTGCCAGTAGTATGGGCGCCAGCTCCTACAATGAGCAGTTCTTC.